This is a list of T cell receptor beta chains from one sample in a study of T cells expressing NK-cell markers. TCRdb reworked the 5' RACE reads into one entry per CDR3 protein, no DNA. This repertoire includes some 280,000 distinct CDR3 sequences. Sequenced: blood T cells: a sorted CD56 or NKG2C T cell subset, CD4+ or CD8+ T cells, or bulk PBMC T cells (not recorded which). The receptors originated from a man aged 18 to 29 in good health. Both conserved end residues are part of each CDR3. Each record gives: J gene, V gene, CDR3 protein.

>TRBJ2-2|TRBV11-2
CASSLGRLANTGELFF
>TRBJ1-4|TRBV5-1
CASSLEGRKEKLFF
>TRBJ2-5|TRBV20-1
CSAKGQGIMGRETQYF
>TRBJ1-4|TRBV11-2
CASSLGLGGASLFF
>TRBJ2-1|TRBV20-1
CSARGGGWSNEQFF
>TRBJ1-4|TRBV13
CASSIYISTNEKLFF
>TRBJ1-1|TRBV10-3
CAISGDRGGDEAFF
>TRBJ2-6|TRBV12-3/TRBV12-4
CASRPTGAGANVLTF
>TRBJ2-3|TRBV20-1
CSALWPASGSTDTQYF
>TRBJ2-5|TRBV4-2
CASSQEGGRGETQYF
>TRBJ2-3|TRBV5-1
CASSLALGGQDTQYF
>TRBJ1-1|TRBV7-9
CASSPGGLDTEAFF